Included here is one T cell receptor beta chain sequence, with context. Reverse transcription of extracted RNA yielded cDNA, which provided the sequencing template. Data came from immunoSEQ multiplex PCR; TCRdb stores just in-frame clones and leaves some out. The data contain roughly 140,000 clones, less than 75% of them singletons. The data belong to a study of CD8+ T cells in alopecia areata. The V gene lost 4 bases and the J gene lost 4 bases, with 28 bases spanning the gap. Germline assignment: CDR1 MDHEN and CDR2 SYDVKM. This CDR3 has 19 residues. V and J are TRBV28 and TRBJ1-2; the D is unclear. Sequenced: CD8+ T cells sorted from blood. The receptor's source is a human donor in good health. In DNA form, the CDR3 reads TGTGCCAGCAGTTCCGCTCACAGACTCACGACACCAAACTTCTATGGCTACACCTTC. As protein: CASSSAHRLTTPNFYGYTF.